The T cell receptor (beta chain) under discussion was sequenced for a study of blood T cell repertoires in COVID-19. Study summary: Samples taken during acute and convalescent COVID-19 were collected in the United States, Italy and Spain. From T cells, B-cell-depleted T cells, or PBMCs came the material, which was cDNA or gDNA.

Authors' analysis steps: From reference gene primer amplification, estimates of nucleated cell counts were derived. Only in-frame clones appear in the TCRdb table, and some are missing; sequencing was by immunoSEQ multiplex PCR. Clone size and the V and J calls come from that table; the DNA yielded D and trimming. Here the sample spans more than 200,000 clones, around 86% being singletons. Participants were aged about 18 to 100 years from 20 to 30 US areas. V lost 2 bases to trimming and J lost 6 bases; unmatched junction nucleotides: 5. Germline CDR1 reads SGHRS; CDR2 reads YFSETQ. The CDR3 is 15 residues long.

The TCR was taken from a man aged 25-40 years in a cohort exposed to, infected with or recovered from COVID-19 (not recorded which). This chain connects TRBV5-1 to TRBJ2-1; 10 nucleotides line up with TRBD2. Sequenced material: PBMCs or T cells enriched from blood (not recorded which). CDR3 in DNA: TGCGCCAGCAGCTTCACTAGCGGGACTTTCAATGAGCAGTTCTTC. Its translation is CASSFTSGTFNEQFF.